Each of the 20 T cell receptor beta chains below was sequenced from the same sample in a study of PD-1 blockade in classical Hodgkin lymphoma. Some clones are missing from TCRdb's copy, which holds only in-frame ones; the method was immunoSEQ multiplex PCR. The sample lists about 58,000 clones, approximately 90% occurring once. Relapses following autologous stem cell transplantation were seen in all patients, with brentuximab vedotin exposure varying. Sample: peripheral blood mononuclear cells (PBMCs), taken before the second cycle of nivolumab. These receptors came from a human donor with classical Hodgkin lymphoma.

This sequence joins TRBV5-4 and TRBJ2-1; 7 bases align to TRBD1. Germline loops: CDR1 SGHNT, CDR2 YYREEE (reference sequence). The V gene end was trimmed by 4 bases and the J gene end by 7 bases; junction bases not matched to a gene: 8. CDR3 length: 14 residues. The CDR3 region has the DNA TGTGCCAGCAGCGACCTAGGGGGACAGAATGAGCAGTTCTTC. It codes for CASSDLGGQNEQFF.

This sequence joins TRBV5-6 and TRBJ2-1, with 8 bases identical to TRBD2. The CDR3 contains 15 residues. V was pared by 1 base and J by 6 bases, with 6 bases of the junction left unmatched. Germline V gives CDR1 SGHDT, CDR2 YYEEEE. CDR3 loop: CASSLPSGLGNEQFF. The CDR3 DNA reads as TGTGCCAGCAGCTTGCCTAGCGGGTTGGGCAATGAGCAGTTCTTC.

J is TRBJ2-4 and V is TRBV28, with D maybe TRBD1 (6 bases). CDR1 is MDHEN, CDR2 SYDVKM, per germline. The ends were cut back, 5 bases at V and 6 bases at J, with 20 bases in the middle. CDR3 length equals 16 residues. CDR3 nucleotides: TGTGCCAGCAGTCAACTGTGGGGGCTCAGGGCAAACATTCAGTACTTC. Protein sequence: CASSQLWGLRANIQYF.

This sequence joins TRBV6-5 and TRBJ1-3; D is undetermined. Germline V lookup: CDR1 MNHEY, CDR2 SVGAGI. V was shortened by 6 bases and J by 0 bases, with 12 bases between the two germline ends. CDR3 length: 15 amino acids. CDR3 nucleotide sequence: TGTGCCAGCAGCCCCCGCGTGGACTCTGGAAACACCATATATTTT. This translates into CASSPRVDSGNTIYF.

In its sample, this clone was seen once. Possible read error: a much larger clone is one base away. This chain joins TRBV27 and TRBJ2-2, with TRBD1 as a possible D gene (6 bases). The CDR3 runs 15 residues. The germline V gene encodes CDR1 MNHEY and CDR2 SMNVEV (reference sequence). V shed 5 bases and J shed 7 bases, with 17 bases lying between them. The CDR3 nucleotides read TGTGCCAGCAGTACGGGTGTTGGGGGCGGCGGGGAGCTGTTTTTT. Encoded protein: CASSTGVGGGGELFF.

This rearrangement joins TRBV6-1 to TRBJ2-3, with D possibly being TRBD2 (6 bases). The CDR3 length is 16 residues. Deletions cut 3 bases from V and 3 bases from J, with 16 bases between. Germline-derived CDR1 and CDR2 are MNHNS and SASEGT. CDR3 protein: CASSDFAGYGTDTQYF. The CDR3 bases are TGTGCCAGCAGTGATTTTGCGGGGTACGGAACAGATACGCAGTATTTT.

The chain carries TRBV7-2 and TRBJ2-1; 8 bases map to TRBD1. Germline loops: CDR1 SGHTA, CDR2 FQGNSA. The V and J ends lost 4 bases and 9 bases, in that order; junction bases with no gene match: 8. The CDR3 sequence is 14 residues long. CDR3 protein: CASSSSGQGGEQFF. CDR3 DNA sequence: TGTGCCAGCAGCTCCTCTGGACAGGGTGGTGAGCAGTTCTTC. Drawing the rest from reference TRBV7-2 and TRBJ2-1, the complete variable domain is GAGVSQSPSNKVTEKGKDVELRCDPISGHTALYWYRQSLGQGLEFLIYFQGNSAPDKSGLPSDRFSAERTGGSVSTLTIQRTQQEDSAVYLCASSSSGQGGEQFFGPGTRLTVL.

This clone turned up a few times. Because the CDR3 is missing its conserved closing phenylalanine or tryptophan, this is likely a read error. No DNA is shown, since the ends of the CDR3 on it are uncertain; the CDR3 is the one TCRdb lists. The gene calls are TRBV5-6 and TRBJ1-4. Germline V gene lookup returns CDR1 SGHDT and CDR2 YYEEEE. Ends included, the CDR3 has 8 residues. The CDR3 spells CASSLLDL.

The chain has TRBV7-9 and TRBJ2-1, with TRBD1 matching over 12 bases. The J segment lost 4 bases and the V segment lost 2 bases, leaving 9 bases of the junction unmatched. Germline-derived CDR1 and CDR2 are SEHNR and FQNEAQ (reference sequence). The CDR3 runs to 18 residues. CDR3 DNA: TGTGCCAGCAGCTTACCTCCGGGACAGGGGGCAAGTTACAATGAGCAGTTCTTC. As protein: CASSLPPGQGASYNEQFF. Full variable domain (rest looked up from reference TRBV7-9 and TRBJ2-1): DTGVSQNPRHKITKRGQNVTFRCDPISEHNRLYWYRQTLGQGPEFLTYFQNEAQLEKSRLLSDRFSAERPKGSFSTLEIQRTEQGDSAMYLCASSLPPGQGASYNEQFFGPGTRLTVL.

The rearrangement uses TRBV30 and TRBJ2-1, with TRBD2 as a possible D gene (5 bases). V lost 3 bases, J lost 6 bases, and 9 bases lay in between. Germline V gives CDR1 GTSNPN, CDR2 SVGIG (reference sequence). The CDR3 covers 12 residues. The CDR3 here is CAWSDGVNEQFF. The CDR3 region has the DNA TGTGCCTGGAGCGACGGGGTCAATGAGCAGTTCTTC.

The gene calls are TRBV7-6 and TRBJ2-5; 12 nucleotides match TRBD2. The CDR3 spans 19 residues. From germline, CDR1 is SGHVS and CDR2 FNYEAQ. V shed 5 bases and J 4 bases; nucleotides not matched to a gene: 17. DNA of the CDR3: TGTGCCAGCAGCCCCCCATTTTCGAGACTAGCGGGAGTTGGAGAGACCCAGTACTTC. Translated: CASSPPFSRLAGVGETQYF.

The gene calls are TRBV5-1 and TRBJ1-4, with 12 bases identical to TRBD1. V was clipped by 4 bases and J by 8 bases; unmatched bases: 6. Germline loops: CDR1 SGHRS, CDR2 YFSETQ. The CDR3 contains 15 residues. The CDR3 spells CASSQPGQGAEKLFF. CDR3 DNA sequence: TGCGCCAGCAGCCAGCCGGGACAGGGGGCGGAAAAACTGTTTTTT.

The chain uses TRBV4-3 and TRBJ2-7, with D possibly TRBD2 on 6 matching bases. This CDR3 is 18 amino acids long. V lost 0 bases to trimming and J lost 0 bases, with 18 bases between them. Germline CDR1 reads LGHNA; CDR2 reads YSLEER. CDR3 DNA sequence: TGCGCCAGCAGCCAAGATAAAGGGCAGGACTATGTCTCCTACGAGCAGTACTTC. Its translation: CASSQDKGQDYVSYEQYF.

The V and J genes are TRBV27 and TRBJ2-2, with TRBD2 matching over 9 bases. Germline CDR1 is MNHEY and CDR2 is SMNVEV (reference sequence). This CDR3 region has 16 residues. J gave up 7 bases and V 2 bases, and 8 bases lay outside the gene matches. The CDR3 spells CASSLGLAGTGGELFF. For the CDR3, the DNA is TGTGCCAGCAGTTTAGGTCTAGCGGGGACGGGCGGGGAGCTGTTTTTT.

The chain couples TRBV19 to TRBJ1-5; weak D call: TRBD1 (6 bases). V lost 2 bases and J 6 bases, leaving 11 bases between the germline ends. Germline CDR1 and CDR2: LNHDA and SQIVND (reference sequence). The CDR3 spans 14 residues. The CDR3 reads CASSIIGGGQPQHF. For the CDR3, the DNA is TGTGCCAGTAGTATAATAGGGGGGGGTCAGCCCCAGCATTTT.

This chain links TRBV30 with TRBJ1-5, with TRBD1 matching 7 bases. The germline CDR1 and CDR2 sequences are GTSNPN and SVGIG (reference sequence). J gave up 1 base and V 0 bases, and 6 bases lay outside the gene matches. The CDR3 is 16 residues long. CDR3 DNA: TGTGCCTGGAGTGTCATCAGGGGGGTAAGCAATCAGCCCCAGCATTTT. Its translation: CAWSVIRGVSNQPQHF.

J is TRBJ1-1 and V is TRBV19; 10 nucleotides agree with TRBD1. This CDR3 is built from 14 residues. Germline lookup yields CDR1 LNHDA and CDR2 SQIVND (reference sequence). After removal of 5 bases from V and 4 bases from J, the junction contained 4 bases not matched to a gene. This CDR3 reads CASSPDRGGTEAFF. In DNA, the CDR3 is TGTGCCAGTAGTCCGGACAGGGGGGGCACTGAAGCTTTCTTT.

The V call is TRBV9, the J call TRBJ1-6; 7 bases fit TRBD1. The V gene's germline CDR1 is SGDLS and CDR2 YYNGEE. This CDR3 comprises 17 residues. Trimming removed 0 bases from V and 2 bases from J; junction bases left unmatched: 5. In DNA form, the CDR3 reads TGTGCCAGCAGCGTAGACGGGGGACAGACCTATAATTCACCCCTCCACTTT. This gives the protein CASSVDGGQTYNSPLHF.

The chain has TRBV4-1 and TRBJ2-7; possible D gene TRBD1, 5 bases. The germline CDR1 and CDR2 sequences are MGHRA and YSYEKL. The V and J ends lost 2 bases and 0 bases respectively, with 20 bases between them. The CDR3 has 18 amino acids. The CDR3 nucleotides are TGCGCCAGCAGCCAAATGGGGCCTGGCGGCCAGAGCTCCTACGAGCAGTACTTC. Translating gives CASSQMGPGGQSSYEQYF.

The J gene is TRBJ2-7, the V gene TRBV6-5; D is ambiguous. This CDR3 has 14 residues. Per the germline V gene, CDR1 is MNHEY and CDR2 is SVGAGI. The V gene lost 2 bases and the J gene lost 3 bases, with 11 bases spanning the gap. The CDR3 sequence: CASSYGGQSYEQYF. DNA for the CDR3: TGTGCCAGCAGTTACGGCGGCCAGAGCTACGAGCAGTACTTC.